These 6 T cell receptor beta chains originate from one sample sequenced in a study of shared clonotypes between healthy human individuals. Produced via immunoSEQ multiplex PCR; TCRdb's table is partial and in-frame only. The table records 550,000 to 800,000 clones, around 91% of them present only once. The material sequenced was memory CD8+ T cells from PBMCs. Subset indicated: CD45RO+ cells pooled with CCR7-negative TemRA cells. These receptors all come from a man younger than 35 in good health. Some clones in this sample may be carry-over from other donors' samples.

The rearrangement links TRBV5-8 to TRBJ2-7; a weak D match, TRBD2 (5 bases). Trimming stripped 4 bases from V and 1 base from J, with 12 bases between. Per the germline V gene, CDR1 is SGHTS and CDR2 is YDEGEE. The CDR3 is made up of 14 amino acids. The CDR3 loop reads CASSPFRGSYEQYF. The DNA of the CDR3 is TGTGCCAGCAGCCCTTTCCGGGGTTCCTACGAGCAGTACTTC.

CDR3 region: CASSLERLFYEQYF. The CDR3 DNA reads as TGTGCCAGCAGCTTAGAGCGACTCTTCTACGAGCAGTACTTC. The chain uses TRBV11-2 and TRBJ2-7; unclear D gene. Looked up from germline, CDR1 is SGHAT and CDR2 is FQNNGV. CDR3 length: 14 amino acids. With 0 bases removed from V and 3 bases from J, the gap between germline ends came to 9 bases.

V gene TRBV7-9 combines with J gene TRBJ2-7; 10 bases match TRBD1. V shed 1 base and J 2 bases; nucleotides not matched to a gene: 8. Germline CDR1 and CDR2: SEHNR and FQNEAQ (reference sequence). This CDR3 comprises 17 residues. The CDR3 is CASSLVGAGTGAYEQYF. The CDR3, as DNA: TGTGCCAGCAGCTTAGTAGGGGCTGGGACAGGGGCCTACGAGCAGTACTTC.

CDR3 residues: CASSLSDRGLNYGYTF. The CDR3 nucleotides read TGTGCCAGCAGTTTATCGGACAGGGGACTAAACTATGGCTACACCTTC. The chain is built from TRBV28 and TRBJ1-2; 9 bases agree with TRBD1. This CDR3 region has 16 residues. Trimming took 1 base from V and 2 from J; bases not matched to a gene: 5. The V gene's germline CDR1 is MDHEN and CDR2 SYDVKM.

The V and J genes are TRBV28 and TRBJ2-1; the D gene is possibly TRBD2 (5 bases). This CDR3 spans 12 amino acids. Germline assignment: CDR1 MDHEN and CDR2 SYDVKM. V was shortened by 8 bases and J by 5 bases, with 10 bases between the two germline ends. The CDR3 region is CASGSLDNEQFF. The CDR3 DNA follows: TGTGCCAGCGGGAGTTTGGACAATGAGCAGTTCTTC.

This sequence joins TRBV6-5 and TRBJ2-7, with 12 bases that match TRBD2. With 7 bases clipped from V and 6 bases from J, the junction kept 10 bases outside the gene matches. CDR1 MNHEY and CDR2 SVGAGI come from the germline V gene. This CDR3 has 15 residues. CDR3 DNA: TGTGCCAGCAAGAACGCCCCGGGACTAGCGGGCGAGCAGTACTTC. Residues: CASKNAPGLAGEQYF.